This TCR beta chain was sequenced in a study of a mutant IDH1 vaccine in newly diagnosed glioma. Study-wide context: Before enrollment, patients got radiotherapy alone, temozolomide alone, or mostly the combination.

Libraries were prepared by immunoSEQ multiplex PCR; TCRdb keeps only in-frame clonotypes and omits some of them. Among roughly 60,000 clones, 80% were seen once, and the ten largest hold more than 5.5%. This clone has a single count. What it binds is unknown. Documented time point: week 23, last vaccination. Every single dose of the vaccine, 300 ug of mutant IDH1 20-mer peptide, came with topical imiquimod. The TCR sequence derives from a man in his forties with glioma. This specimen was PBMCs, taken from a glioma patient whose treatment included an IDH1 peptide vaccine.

CDR3 DNA sequence: TGTGCCAGCACGGGTGGGTCTTCGAATTCACCCCTCCACTTT. Its protein is CASTGGSSNSPLHF. V and J are TRBV2 and TRBJ1-6; D is unclear. Trimming took 7 bases from V and 7 from J, leaving 14 bases between them. This CDR3 has 14 amino acids. Germline V gene sequence: CDR1 SNHLY, CDR2 FYNNEI.